These T cell receptor beta chains were read from a single sample in a study of CD8 T cells in Susac syndrome. TCRdb fed the immunoSEQ multiplex PCR reads into MiXCR, producing one record per CDR3 protein. This table has approximately 150,000 distinct CDR3 sequences, almost 96% appearing once. The sequenced material came from CD4+ T cells from PBMCs. These receptors came from a human donor with Susac syndrome. CDR3s include the opening cysteine and the closing phenylalanine or tryptophan. The D gene is left open where the match is weak. The size field is filled for only some rows; it gives once, few, many or a size class.

j_call v_call clone_size d_call cdr3_nt cdr3_aa
TRBJ1-1 TRBV20-1 NA NA TGCAGTGCTGGGTTTTCCATGAACACTGAAGCTTTCTTT CSAGFSMNTEAFF
TRBJ1-2 TRBV9 NA NA TGTGCCAGCAGCGTAGCCTATGGCTACACCTTC CASSVAYGYTF
TRBJ2-7 TRBV29-1 once TRBD1 TGCAGCGTTGAGGGCGGACAGGGTACCTACGAGCAGTACTTC CSVEGGQGTYEQYF
TRBJ2-7 TRBV23-1 NA NA TGCGCCAGCAGTCACCGACGGACCCACTACGAGCAGTACTTC CASSHRRTHYEQYF
TRBJ2-7 TRBV4-1 NA NA TGCGCCAGCAGCCAAGAGAGGCCGTACGAGCAGTACTTC CASSQERPYEQYF
TRBJ2-5 TRBV5-1 NA NA TGCGCCAGCAGCTGGGCTAGTGGGGAGACCCAGTACTTC CASSWASGETQYF
TRBJ2-7 TRBV18 NA NA TGTGCCAGCTCACCACCCGGCTGGGCGGGGTACGAGCAGTACTTC CASSPPGWAGYEQYF
TRBJ2-2 TRBV5-1 NA TRBD2 TGCGCCAGCAGCCCTCGGGGCGGGAGTACCGGGGAGCTGTTTTTT CASSPRGGSTGELFF
TRBJ2-7 TRBV24-1 NA NA TGTGCCACCAGTGATCGGGACCCCTACGAGCAGTACTTC CATSDRDPYEQYF
TRBJ2-1 TRBV20-1 NA TRBD2 TGCAGTGCCCAAACGGGAGGGGGGCCTTACAATGAGCAGTTCTTC CSAQTGGGPYNEQFF
TRBJ2-7 TRBV5-5 NA TRBD1 TGTGCCAGCAGCTCTCAGGACAGGACCTACGAGCAGTACTTC CASSSQDRTYEQYF
TRBJ2-3 TRBV24-1 NA TRBD2 TGTGCCACCCACAAAACGTCGACAGATAGCGGGAGAACAGATACGCAGTATTTT CATHKTSTDSGRTDTQYF
TRBJ1-5 TRBV25-1 NA NA TGTGCCAGCAGTGAATCGGCCGTAAATAGCAATCAGCCCCAGCATTTT CASSESAVNSNQPQHF
TRBJ1-2 TRBV12-3/TRBV12-4 NA NA TGTGCCAGCAGTATACCTCCGGGACTCCAGAGCTACACCTTC CASSIPPGLQSYTF
TRBJ1-2 TRBV20-1 NA TRBD1 TGCAGTGCTACCCGGACAGGGATCAACTATGGCTACACCTTC CSATRTGINYGYTF
TRBJ1-5 TRBV4-1 NA NA TGCGCCAGCAGCCAAGGAACTTTAGGGGGCAATCAGCCCCAGCATTTT CASSQGTLGGNQPQHF
TRBJ1-1 TRBV20-1 NA NA TGCAGTGCTAGTACGTCGGGGGGCGGGATGGTCACTGAAGCTTTCTTT CSASTSGGGMVTEAFF
TRBJ2-3 TRBV24-1 NA TRBD2 TGTGCCACCAGTGATGGGATTGCTAGCGGGAGGATATTT CATSDGIASGRIF
TRBJ2-1 TRBV3-1 NA TRBD2 TGTGCCAGCAGCCGTATCGGGGGGGGCTCCTACAATGAGCAGTTCTTC CASSRIGGGSYNEQFF
TRBJ2-1 TRBV18 NA TRBD2 TGTGCCAGCTCACCCCGCAGCGGGAGTAATAATGAGCAGTTCTTC CASSPRSGSNNEQFF
TRBJ2-5 TRBV29-1 NA TRBD2 TGCAGCGTTGAGCGCGGGGGAGAGACCCAGTACTTC CSVERGGETQYF
TRBJ2-5 TRBV7-2 NA TRBD2 TGTGCCAGCAGCTTAGGGACTAGCGGGAGTTGGTATTCGGGTGAGACCCAGTACTTC CASSLGTSGSWYSGETQYF
TRBJ1-5 TRBV18 few TRBD1 TGTGCCAGCTCACCCGACAGGGATCAGCCCCAGCATTTT CASSPDRDQPQHF
TRBJ2-2 TRBV7-2 once NA TGTGCCAGCAGGATGGGGAGTCTAGGCACCGGGGAGCTGTTTTTT CASRMGSLGTGELFF
TRBJ2-4 TRBV3-1 NA TRBD1 TGTGCCAGCAGCCAGCGGACAGGGGACATTCAGTACTTC CASSQRTGDIQYF
TRBJ2-1 TRBV29-1 NA TRBD2 TGCAGCGTTGAGCCTCTAGCGGGAGGGAGGTCCTACAATGAGCAGTTCTTC CSVEPLAGGRSYNEQFF
TRBJ1-2 TRBV7-9 NA TRBD1 TGTGCCAGCAAAAGGGACAGCTATTATGGCTACACCTTC CASKRDSYYGYTF
TRBJ2-7 TRBV5-5 NA TRBD1 TGTGCCAGCAGCTTGGTACAGGGGGCAACCTACGAGCAGTACTTC CASSLVQGATYEQYF
TRBJ2-6 TRBV28 NA NA TGTGCCAGCAGTTTGCCCGGAGGGGCCAACGTCCTGACTTTC CASSLPGGANVLTF
TRBJ2-5 TRBV12-3/TRBV12-4 once NA TGTGCCAGCAGTTTCACTACTACTGGGTCCCAAGAGACCCAGTACTTC CASSFTTTGSQETQYF
TRBJ2-7 TRBV3-1 once TRBD2 TGTGCCAGCAGCCCGCTAGCGGGATTGAGCGAGCAGTACTTC CASSPLAGLSEQYF
TRBJ2-5 TRBV14 NA NA TGTGCCAGCAGCCAAGGACAGCAACTTACCCAGTACTTC CASSQGQQLTQYF
TRBJ1-4 TRBV15 NA NA TGTGCCACCAGCAGAGATGAAGTTGCTGAAAAACTGTTTTTT CATSRDEVAEKLFF
TRBJ2-2 TRBV7-9 NA NA TGTGCCAGCATCCCGGACACGAACACCGGGGAGCTGTTTTTT CASIPDTNTGELFF
TRBJ2-5 TRBV20-1 once TRBD2 TGCAGTGCGCAGAGCGGGAGTGGATCGAAAGAGACCCAGTACTTC CSAQSGSGSKETQYF
TRBJ2-4 TRBV2 NA TRBD1 TGTGCCAGCAGAGATACAGGGGTGGACATTCAGTACTTC CASRDTGVDIQYF
TRBJ2-3 TRBV18 NA NA TGTGCCAGCTCACCAACCAGCAGTAGCACAGATACGCAGTATTTT CASSPTSSSTDTQYF
TRBJ2-7 TRBV6-1 NA TRBD1 TGTGCCACCCAAAGGGGGTTCGGGACAGGGGCCCACGAGCAGTACTTC CATQRGFGTGAHEQYF
TRBJ1-5 TRBV4-1 NA NA TGCGCCAGCAGCCAAGTGGGGACTAGCAATCAGCCCCAGCATTTT CASSQVGTSNQPQHF
TRBJ1-1 TRBV29-1 NA NA TGCAGCCCCGGGACAACGCACACGTACACTGAAGCTTTCTTT CSPGTTHTYTEAFF
TRBJ2-2 TRBV29-1 NA NA TGCAGCGGCGGGCAGGGAAGCACCGGGGAGCTGTTTTTT CSGGQGSTGELFF
TRBJ2-3 TRBV24-1 NA TRBD2 TGTGCCACCAGTGATAATAGCGGGGGAGGAGATACGCAGTATTTT CATSDNSGGGDTQYF
TRBJ2-7 TRBV5-4 NA TRBD2 TGTGCCAGCAGCCCCGGACTAGCGGGGGGGTACGAGCAGTACTTC CASSPGLAGGYEQYF
TRBJ2-1 TRBV20-1 NA NA TGCAGTGCTAGAGATCGGGGTGAGCAGTTCTTC CSARDRGEQFF
TRBJ2-1 TRBV20-1 NA TRBD1 TGCAGTGTCCGGACAGGTAACAATGAGCAGTTCTTC CSVRTGNNEQFF
TRBJ1-2 TRBV2 NA NA TGTGCCAGCAGTGAACGGGACCCCGAGAACTATGGCTACACCTTC CASSERDPENYGYTF
TRBJ2-3 TRBV4-2 once NA TGTGCCAGCAGCCAAGACTTCGGGGCGGATACGCAGTATTTT CASSQDFGADTQYF
TRBJ1-1 TRBV20-1 once NA TGCAGTGCTAGGGCAGGAAGGCAGGCTTTCTTT CSARAGRQAFF